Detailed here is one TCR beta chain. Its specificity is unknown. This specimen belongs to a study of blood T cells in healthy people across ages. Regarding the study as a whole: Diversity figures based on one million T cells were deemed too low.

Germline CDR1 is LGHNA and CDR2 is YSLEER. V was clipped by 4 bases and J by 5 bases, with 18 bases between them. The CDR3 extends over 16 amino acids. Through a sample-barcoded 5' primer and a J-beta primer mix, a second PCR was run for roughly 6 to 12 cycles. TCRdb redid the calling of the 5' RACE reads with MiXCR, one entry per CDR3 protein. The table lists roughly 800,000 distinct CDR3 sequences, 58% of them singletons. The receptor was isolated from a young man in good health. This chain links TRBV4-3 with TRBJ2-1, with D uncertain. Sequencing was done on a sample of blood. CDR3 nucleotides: TGCGCCAGCAGCCCCTGGGCCGGCTCGGCGAACAATGAGCAGTTCTTC. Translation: CASSPWAGSANNEQFF.